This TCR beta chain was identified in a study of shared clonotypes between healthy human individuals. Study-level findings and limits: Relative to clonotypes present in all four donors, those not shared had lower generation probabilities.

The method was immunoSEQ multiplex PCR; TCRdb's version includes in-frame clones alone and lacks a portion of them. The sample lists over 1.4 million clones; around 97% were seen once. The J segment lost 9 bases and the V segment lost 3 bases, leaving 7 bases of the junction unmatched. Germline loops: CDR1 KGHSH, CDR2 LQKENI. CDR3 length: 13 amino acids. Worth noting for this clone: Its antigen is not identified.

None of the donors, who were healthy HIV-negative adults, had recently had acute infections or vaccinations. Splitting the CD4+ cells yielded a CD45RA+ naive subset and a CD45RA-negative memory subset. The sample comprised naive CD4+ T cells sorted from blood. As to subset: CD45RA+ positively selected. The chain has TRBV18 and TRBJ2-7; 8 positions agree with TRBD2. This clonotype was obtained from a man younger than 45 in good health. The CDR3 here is CASSPSTSAGQYF. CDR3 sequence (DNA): TGTGCCAGCTCACCCTCGACTAGCGCGGGGCAGTACTTC.